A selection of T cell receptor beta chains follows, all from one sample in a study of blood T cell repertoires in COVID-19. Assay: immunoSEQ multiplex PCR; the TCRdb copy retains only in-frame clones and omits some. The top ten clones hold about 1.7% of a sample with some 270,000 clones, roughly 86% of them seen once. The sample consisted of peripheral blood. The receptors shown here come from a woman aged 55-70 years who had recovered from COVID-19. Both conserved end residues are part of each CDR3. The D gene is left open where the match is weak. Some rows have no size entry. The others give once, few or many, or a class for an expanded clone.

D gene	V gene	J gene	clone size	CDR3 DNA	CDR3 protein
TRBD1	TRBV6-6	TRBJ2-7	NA	TGTGCCAGCAGTTACGAAGGGGGCGGATACGAGCAGTACTTC	CASSYEGGGYEQYF
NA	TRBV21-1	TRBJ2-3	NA	TGTGCCAGCAGCAAAGCGGAGCGACAGCCCAGCACAGATACGCAGTATTTT	CASSKAERQPSTDTQYF
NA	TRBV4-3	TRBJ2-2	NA	TGCGCCAGCAGCCAAGAAGCCCCAAGCCCTCTAAACACCGGGGAGCTGTTTTTT	CASSQEAPSPLNTGELFF
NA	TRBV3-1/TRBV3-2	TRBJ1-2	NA	TGTGCCAGCAGCCTGCGACAGGCCCCGGGCACCTTC	CASSLRQAPGTF
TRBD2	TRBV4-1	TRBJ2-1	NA	TGCGCCAGCAGCCACCTCGAACTAGCGGGCCACAATGGTGAGCAGTTCTTC	CASSHLELAGHNGEQFF
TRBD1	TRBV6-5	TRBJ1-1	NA	TGTGCCAGCAGCCAACAGGGGGGCACTGAAGCTTTCTTT	CASSQQGGTEAFF
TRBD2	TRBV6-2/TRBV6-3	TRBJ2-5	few	TGTGCCAGCAGTTACGGGGGACTAGCGGGGGAGACCCAGTACTTC	CASSYGGLAGETQYF
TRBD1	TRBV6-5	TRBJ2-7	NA	TGTGCCAGCACTCGATTACAGGGGGCCTACGAGCAGTACTTC	CASTRLQGAYEQYF
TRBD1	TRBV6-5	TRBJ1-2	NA	TGTGCCAGCAGTTACTCTGGGACAGGGAATAACTATGGCTACACCTTC	CASSYSGTGNNYGYTF
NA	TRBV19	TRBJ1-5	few	TGTGCCACCTGGGGGGGGGCCTATCAGCCCCAGCATTTT	CATWGGAYQPQHF
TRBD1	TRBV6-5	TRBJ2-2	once	TGTGCCAGCAGTCCGGACAGGGCCATCACCGGGGAGCTGTTTTTT	CASSPDRAITGELFF
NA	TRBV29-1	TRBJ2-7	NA	TGCAGCGTTAGGTCACAGGGGGATCGGGAGGACGAGCAGTACTTC	CSVRSQGDREDEQYF
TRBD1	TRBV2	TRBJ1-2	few	TGTGCCAGCACAGGGACAGTCTTGAGTGGCTACACCTTC	CASTGTVLSGYTF
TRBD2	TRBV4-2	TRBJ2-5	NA	TGTGCCAGCAGCCAAGGGGCTAGCGGGGGCGCGCAAGAGACCCAGTACTTC	CASSQGASGGAQETQYF
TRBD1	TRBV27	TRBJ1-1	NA	TGTGCCAGCCGGACCGGGACAGGGGACGCTTTCTTT	CASRTGTGDAFF
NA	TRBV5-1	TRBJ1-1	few	TGCGCCAGCAGCTTGGCCCTATCCCGGTTGAGCACTGAAGCTTTCTTT	CASSLALSRLSTEAFF
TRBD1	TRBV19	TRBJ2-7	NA	TGTGCCAGTAGTGTACAGGGGGCAAGGTACGAGCAGTACTTC	CASSVQGARYEQYF
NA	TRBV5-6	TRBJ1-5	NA	TGTGCCAGCAGCCTGGGACAAACCGATTATCAGCCCCAGCATTTT	CASSLGQTDYQPQHF
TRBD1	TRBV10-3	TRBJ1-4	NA	TGTGCCATCAGATTGGAGGAGACAGGGGGCTTGAGGGAAAAACTGTTTTTT	CAIRLEETGGLREKLFF
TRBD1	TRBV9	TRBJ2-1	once	TGTGCCAGCAGCGACAGGGGATACAATGAGCAGTTCTTC	CASSDRGYNEQFF
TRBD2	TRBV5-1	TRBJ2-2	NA	TGCGCCAGCAGCCCGGGGCACCTGGGACTAGCGGGGGGCATGAACACCGGGGAGCTGTTTTTT	CASSPGHLGLAGGMNTGELFF
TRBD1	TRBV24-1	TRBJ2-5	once	TGTGCCACCAGTGATCCTAGGACGACAGGGGAGATGCCCCAAGAGACCCAGTACTTC	CATSDPRTTGEMPQETQYF
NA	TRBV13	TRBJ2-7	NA	TGTGCCAGCAGCTGGGGGAAAAGGGCGGGAAAATACGAGCAGTACTTC	CASSWGKRAGKYEQYF
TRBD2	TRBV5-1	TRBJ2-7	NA	TGCGCCAGCAGCTTAACCCCCGGGACTAGCCGGTCCAATTACGAGCAGTACTTC	CASSLTPGTSRSNYEQYF
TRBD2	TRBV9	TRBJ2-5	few	TGTGCCAGCAGCGTAGTTCCTAGCGGGTCAGAGACCCAGTACTTC	CASSVVPSGSETQYF
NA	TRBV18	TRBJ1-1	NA	TGTGCCAGCTCACGCAGGGTGGACAACACTGAAGCTTTCTTT	CASSRRVDNTEAFF
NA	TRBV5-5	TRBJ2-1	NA	TGTGCCAGCAGCCCCCTAGCACGAAGCTACAATGAGCAGTTCTTC	CASSPLARSYNEQFF
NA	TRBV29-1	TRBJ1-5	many	TGCAGCGTATCACAGGGATATAGCAATCAGCCCCAGCATTTT	CSVSQGYSNQPQHF
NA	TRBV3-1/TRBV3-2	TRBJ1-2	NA	TGTGCCAGCAGCCAAGGTCGGGGGAACTATGGCTACACCTTC	CASSQGRGNYGYTF
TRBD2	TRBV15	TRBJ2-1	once	TGTGCCACCAGCAGAGGGACTAGCCTCTACAATGAGCAGTTCTTC	CATSRGTSLYNEQFF
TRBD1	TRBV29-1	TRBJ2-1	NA	TGCAGCGTTGGAGGGGGGTCTCGGGACAGGGCCTACAATGAGCAGTTCTTC	CSVGGGSRDRAYNEQFF
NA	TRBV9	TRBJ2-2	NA	TGTGCCAGCAGCCCCCTATATATCAGGGGACAATCTAGCACCGGGGAGCTGTTTTTT	CASSPLYIRGQSSTGELFF
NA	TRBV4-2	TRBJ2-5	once	TGTGCCAGCAGCCAAGTTGGGGCAGGACAACAAGAGACCCAGTACTTC	CASSQVGAGQQETQYF
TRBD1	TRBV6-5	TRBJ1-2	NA	TGTGCCAGCAGGAAAGACAGGGAAAACTATGGCTACACCTTC	CASRKDRENYGYTF
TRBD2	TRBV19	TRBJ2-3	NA	TGTGCCAGTAGTATACCTAGCGGGGGGGCGGATACGCAGTATTTT	CASSIPSGGADTQYF
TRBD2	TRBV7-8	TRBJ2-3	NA	TGTGCCAGCAGCCCGACTGATAGCGGGGGGACCTATAGCACAGATACGCAGTATTTT	CASSPTDSGGTYSTDTQYF
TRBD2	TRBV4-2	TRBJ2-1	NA	TGTGCCAGCAGCCAAGATCGGACTAGCGATGAGCAGTTCTTC	CASSQDRTSDEQFF
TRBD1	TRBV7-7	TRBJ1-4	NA	TGTGCTAGCAGCTTAGTCCGGGACAGTCGGAATGAAAAACTGTTTTTT	CASSLVRDSRNEKLFF
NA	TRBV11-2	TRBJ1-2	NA	TGTGCCAGCAGTCTTACTCAGGGGTATGGCTACACCTTC	CASSLTQGYGYTF
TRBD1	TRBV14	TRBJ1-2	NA	TGTGCCAGCAGCAAATTAGGGACAGAAGAATATGGCTACACCTTC	CASSKLGTEEYGYTF
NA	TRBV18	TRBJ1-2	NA	TGTGCCAGCTCACCAAACTCGGGGGGGGAAGGCGGCTACACCTTC	CASSPNSGGEGGYTF
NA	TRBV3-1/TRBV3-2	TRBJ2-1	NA	TGTGCCAGCGGCAGGGTTGAGCAGTTCTTC	CASGRVEQFF
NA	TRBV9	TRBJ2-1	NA	TGTGCCAGCAGCCCACCCTTAAACAGAGTAGTTGAGCAGTTCTTC	CASSPPLNRVVEQFF
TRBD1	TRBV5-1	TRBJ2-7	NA	TGCGCCAGCAGCCCCGGGACAGGGGGTCTCTACGAGCAGTACTTC	CASSPGTGGLYEQYF
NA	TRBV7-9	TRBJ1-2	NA	TGTGCCAGCAGCTTTCCGAATCCAGGGTATGGCTACACCTTC	CASSFPNPGYGYTF
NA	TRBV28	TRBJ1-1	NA	TGTGCCAGCAGTTTGGTACAGAGCATGAACACTGAAGCTTTCTTT	CASSLVQSMNTEAFF
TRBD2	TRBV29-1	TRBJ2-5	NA	TGCAGCGTCGATAGGGGAGGGACCAGGTACTTC	CSVDRGGTRYF
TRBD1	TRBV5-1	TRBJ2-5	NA	TGCGCCAGCAGCCCGGGGACAGGCCAAGAGACCCAGTACTTC	CASSPGTGQETQYF
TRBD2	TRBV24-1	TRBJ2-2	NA	TGTGCCACCAGTGATTTGCCCGGGAGGGGGAACACCGGGGAGCTGTTTTTT	CATSDLPGRGNTGELFF
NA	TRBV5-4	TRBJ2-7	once	TGTGCCAGCAGCTTGCCAGGGGACGAGCAGTACTTC	CASSLPGDEQYF
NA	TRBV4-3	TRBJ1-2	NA	TGCGCCAGCAGCCAAGAAGGGGCAGGGTGGGATGGCTACACCTTC	CASSQEGAGWDGYTF